This is a list of T cell receptor beta chains from one sample in a study of T cells expressing NK-cell markers. TCRdb reprocessed the 5' RACE reads and keeps a single row for each CDR3 protein, giving no DNA. Reported are 550,000 to 600,000 distinct CDR3 sequences; the ten largest clones contain approximately 3.6%. The sample consisted of blood T cells: a sorted CD56 or NKG2C T cell subset, CD4+ or CD8+ T cells, or bulk PBMC T cells (not recorded which). These receptors were collected from a man aged 18 to 29 in good health. Each CDR3 is given with its conserved first and last residue. The order of the fields is V gene, CDR3 length, J gene, CDR3 protein.

>TRBV12-3/TRBV12-4|14|TRBJ2-1
CASSTGGQNNEQFF
>TRBV20-1|14|TRBJ1-4
CSATEQGKGEKLFF
>TRBV18|14|TRBJ2-5
CASSRGTVGETQYF
>TRBV10-3|14|TRBJ2-5
CAIRGQGSQETQYF
>TRBV19|15|TRBJ2-7
CASSIYTGKGYEQYF
>TRBV12-3/TRBV12-4|12|TRBJ2-5
CASGDGLTTQYF
>TRBV28|17|TRBJ2-7
CASSLLRTGAYSYEQYF
>TRBV7-9|15|TRBJ2-3
CASRPGTASTDTQYF
>TRBV5-1|16|TRBJ2-7
CASSSGLAGGVYEQYF
>TRBV29-1|13|TRBJ2-5
CSVEGSLGETQYF
>TRBV20-1|14|TRBJ2-5
CSARNRGLDGTQYF
>TRBV2|15|TRBJ1-1
CASRRTGHKNTEAFF
>TRBV28|14|TRBJ2-2
CASRNRRGPGELFF
>TRBV27|18|TRBJ2-2
CASSRGLAGDTNTGELFF
>TRBV10-2|12|TRBJ2-2
CASLRATGELFF
>TRBV20-1|16|TRBJ2-1
CSARDPVNTSYNEQFF
>TRBV12-3/TRBV12-4|13|TRBJ1-2
CAIDDFPLGGYTF
>TRBV29-1|15|TRBJ2-1
CSVEDPAGVYNEQFF
>TRBV7-3|16|TRBJ2-7
CASSKTAGTSVLEQYF
>TRBV20-1|17|TRBJ2-3
CSARGRLAGPLGDTQYF
>TRBV9|13|TRBJ2-5
CASSAGAEETQYF
>TRBV5-1|14|TRBJ2-5
CASSSGLAAETQYF
>TRBV7-9|16|TRBJ1-1
CASSPSGQGRNTEAFF
>TRBV5-1|16|TRBJ1-1
CASLRYSGTENTEAFF
>TRBV20-1|13|TRBJ2-1
CSASSLPGDEQFF
>TRBV28|15|TRBJ2-7
CASSGPAGQFYEQYF
>TRBV11-2|14|TRBJ2-1
CASSIGLLYNEQFF
>TRBV15|16|TRBJ2-1
CATSAGGTSGSNEQFF
>TRBV5-1|17|TRBJ2-3
CASSTTKGGFGTDTQYF
>TRBV6-5|15|TRBJ2-4
CASSYSWGARGIQYF
>TRBV20-1|15|TRBJ2-3
CSARVELRRADTQYF
>TRBV24-1|13|TRBJ1-2
CATRERSGDGYTF
>TRBV12-3/TRBV12-4|17|TRBJ2-2
CASKPLVAGGPSGELFF
>TRBV5-1|16|TRBJ2-1
CASSFQTSGSFGEQFF
>TRBV28|13|TRBJ2-5
CASSRGNEETQYF
>TRBV20-1|14|TRBJ2-7
CSAQTSGATYEQYF
>TRBV5-1|16|TRBJ2-5
CASSLERGRYQETQYF
>TRBV29-1|13|TRBJ2-5
CSVLPGLAATQYF
>TRBV15|16|TRBJ1-2
CATSRDMQGRGNGYTF
>TRBV20-1|14|TRBJ1-6
CSAHGQGWNSPLHF
>TRBV18|17|TRBJ2-1
CASSPGLRGPSYNEQFF
>TRBV4-2|16|TRBJ2-3
CASSPSLREGTDTQYF
>TRBV25-1|16|TRBJ2-1
CASSVGELGSYNEQFF
>TRBV10-3|14|TRBJ2-1
CAISPSGRAFEQFF
>TRBV27|14|TRBJ2-1
CASSGQAEVSEQFF
>TRBV7-9|12|TRBJ2-7
CASSSVRSEQYF
>TRBV29-1|16|TRBJ2-5
CSVEDQFVGGKETQYF
>TRBV29-1|15|TRBJ2-1
CSVVSKGLGATEQFF
>TRBV6-5|15|TRBJ2-2
CASSSPGTNTGELFF
>TRBV24-1|14|TRBJ2-2
CATEDRVVTGELFF
>TRBV2|14|TRBJ2-5
CASSDNRGLETQYF
>TRBV10-3|13|TRBJ2-7
CAISTTGDYEQYF
>TRBV12-3/TRBV12-4|13|TRBJ1-1
CASSLLGTDEAFF